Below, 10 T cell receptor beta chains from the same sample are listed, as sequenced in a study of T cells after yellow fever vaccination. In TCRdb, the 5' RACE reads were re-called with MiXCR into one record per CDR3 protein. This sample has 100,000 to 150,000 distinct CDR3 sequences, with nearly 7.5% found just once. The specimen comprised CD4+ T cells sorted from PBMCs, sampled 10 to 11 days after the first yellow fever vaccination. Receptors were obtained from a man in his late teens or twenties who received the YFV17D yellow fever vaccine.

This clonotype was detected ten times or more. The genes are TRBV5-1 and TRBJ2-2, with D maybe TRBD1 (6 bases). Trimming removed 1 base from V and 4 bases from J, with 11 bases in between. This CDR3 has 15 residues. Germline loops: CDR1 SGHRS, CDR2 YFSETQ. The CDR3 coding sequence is TGCGCCAGCAGCTTGTACCAGGGGTCCACCGGGGAGCTGTTTTTT. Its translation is CASSLYQGSTGELFF.

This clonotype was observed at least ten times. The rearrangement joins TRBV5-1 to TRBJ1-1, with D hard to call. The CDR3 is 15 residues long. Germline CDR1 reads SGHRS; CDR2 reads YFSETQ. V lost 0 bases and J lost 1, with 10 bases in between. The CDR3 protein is CASSLGRRTNTEAFF. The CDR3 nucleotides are TGCGCCAGCAGCTTGGGTCGGCGGACGAACACTGAAGCTTTCTTT. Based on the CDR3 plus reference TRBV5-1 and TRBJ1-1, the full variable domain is KAGVTQTPRYLIKTRGQQVTLSCSPISGHRSVSWYQQTPGQGLQFLFEYFSETQRNKGNFPGRFSGRQFSNSRSEMNVSTLELGDSALYLCASSLGRRTNTEAFFGQGTRLTVV.

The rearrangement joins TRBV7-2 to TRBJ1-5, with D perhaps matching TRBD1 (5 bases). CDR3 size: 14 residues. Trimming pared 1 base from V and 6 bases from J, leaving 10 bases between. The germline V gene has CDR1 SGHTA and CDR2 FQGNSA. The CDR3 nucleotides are TGTGCCAGCAGCTTAGATGGGGGGGGTCAGCCCCAGCATTTT. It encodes CASSLDGGGQPQHF.

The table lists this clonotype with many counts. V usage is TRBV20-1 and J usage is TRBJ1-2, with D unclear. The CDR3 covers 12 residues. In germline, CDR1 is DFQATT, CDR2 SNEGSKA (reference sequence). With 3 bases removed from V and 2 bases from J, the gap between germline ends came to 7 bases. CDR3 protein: CSARTDNYGYTF. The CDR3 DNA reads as TGCAGTGCTAGGACGGACAACTATGGCTACACCTTC.

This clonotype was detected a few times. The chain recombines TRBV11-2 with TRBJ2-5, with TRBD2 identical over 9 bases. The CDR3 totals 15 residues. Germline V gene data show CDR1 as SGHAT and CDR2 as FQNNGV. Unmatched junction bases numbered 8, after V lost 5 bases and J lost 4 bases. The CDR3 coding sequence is TGTGCCAGCAGCCGTAGCGGGGGACCGGGAGAGACCCAGTACTTC. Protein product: CASSRSGGPGETQYF.

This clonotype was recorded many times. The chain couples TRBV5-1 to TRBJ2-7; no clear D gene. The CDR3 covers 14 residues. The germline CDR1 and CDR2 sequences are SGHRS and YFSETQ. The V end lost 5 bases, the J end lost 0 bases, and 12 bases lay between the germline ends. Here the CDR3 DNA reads TGCGCCAGCAGTCAAGGACCGATCTCCTACGAGCAGTACTTC. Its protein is CASSQGPISYEQYF.

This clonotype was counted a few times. The DNA for the CDR3 is TGCAGTGCTGATTTAGGACTAGCGGGAGGAACAGATACGCAGTATTTT. Translated: CSADLGLAGGTDTQYF. The chain recombines TRBV20-1 with TRBJ2-3; 14 bases are a match to TRBD2. V trimming: 5 bases; J trimming: 3 bases; junction bases outside the gene matches: 7. The CDR3 runs 16 residues. The germline V gene encodes CDR1 DFQATT and CDR2 SNEGSKA (reference sequence).

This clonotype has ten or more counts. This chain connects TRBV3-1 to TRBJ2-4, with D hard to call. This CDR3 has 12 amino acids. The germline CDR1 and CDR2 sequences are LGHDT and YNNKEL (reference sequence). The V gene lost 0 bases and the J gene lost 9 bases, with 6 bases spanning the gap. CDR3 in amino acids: CASSQDSGIQYF. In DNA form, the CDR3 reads TGTGCCAGCAGCCAAGATTCTGGCATTCAGTACTTC.

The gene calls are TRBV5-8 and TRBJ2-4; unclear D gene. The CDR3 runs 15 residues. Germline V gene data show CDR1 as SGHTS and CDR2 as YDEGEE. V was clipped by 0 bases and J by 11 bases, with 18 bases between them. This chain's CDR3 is CASSLDPADWSVQYF. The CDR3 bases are TGTGCCAGCAGCTTGGATCCGGCGGATTGGTCGGTTCAGTACTTC. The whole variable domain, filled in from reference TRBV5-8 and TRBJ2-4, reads EAGVTQSPTHLIKTRGQQATLRCSPISGHTSVYWYQQALGLGLQFLLWYDEGEERNRGNFPPRFSGRQFPNYSSELNVNALELEDSALYLCASSLDPADWSVQYFGAGTRLSVL.

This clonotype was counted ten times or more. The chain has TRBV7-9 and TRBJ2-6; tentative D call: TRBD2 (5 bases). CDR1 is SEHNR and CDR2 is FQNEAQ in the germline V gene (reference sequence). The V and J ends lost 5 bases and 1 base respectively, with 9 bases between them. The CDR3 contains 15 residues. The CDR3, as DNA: TGTGCCAGCAGCACCGGAGGATCTGGGGCCAACGTCCTGACTTTC. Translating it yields CASSTGGSGANVLTF.